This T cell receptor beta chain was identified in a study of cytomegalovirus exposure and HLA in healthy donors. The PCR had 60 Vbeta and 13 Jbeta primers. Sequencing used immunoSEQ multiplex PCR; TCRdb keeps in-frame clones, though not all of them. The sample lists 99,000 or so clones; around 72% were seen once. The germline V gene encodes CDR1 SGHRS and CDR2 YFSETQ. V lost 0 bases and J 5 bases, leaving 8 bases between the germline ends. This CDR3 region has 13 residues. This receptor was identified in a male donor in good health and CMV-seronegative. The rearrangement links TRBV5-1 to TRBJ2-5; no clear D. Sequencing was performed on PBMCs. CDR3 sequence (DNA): TGCGCCAGCAGCTTGGCAGCGAGGGAGACCCAGTACTTC. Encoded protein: CASSLAARETQYF. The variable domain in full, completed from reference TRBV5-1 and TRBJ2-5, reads KAGVTQTPRYLIKTRGQQVTLSCSPISGHRSVSWYQQTPGQGLQFLFEYFSETQRNKGNFPGRFSGRQFSNSRSEMNVSTLELGDSALYLCASSLAARETQYFGPGTRLLVL.